A single sample is the source of the 28 T cell receptor beta chains below, sequenced in a study of vaccination effects on CD4 cells after COVID-19. For these receptors, no antigen is known. Repertoires were generated with immunoSEQ multiplex PCR, while TCRdb's copy carries only in-frame clones and drops some. The sample consists of about 46,000 clones, 65% to 75% of them appearing once. Peptide-pool stimulation followed by sequencing identified expanded antigen-specific CD4+ clonotypes in the ViraFEST assay. Following an approximately 10-day culture, CD4+ T cells were purified. Participants completed two doses of the BNT162b2 or mRNA-1273 vaccine. The material sequenced was CD4+ T cells from PBMCs cultured with HCoV-OC43 spike peptides, taken after COVID-19 vaccination. As to subset: HCoV-OC43 spike overlapping peptide pool stimulation. Receptors originate from a human donor who received a COVID-19 vaccine.

This chain connects TRBV14 to TRBJ2-2; no clear D gene. V was cut by 5 bases and J by 5 bases, with 15 bases left in between. Germline CDR1 is SGHDN and CDR2 is FVKESK. The CDR3 contains 15 residues. The CDR3 bases are TGTGCCAGCAGCTCGATCCCGGGTGGGACCGGGGAGCTGTTTTTT. Protein sequence: CASSSIPGGTGELFF.

By share of the sample, this clone is medium-sized (0.01 to 0.1%). V is TRBV3-1 (or the pseudogene TRBV3-2) and J is TRBJ2-1; TRBD2 is a possible D gene (5 bases). The germline gives CDR1 LGHDT, CDR2 YNNKEL (reference sequence). V lost 4 bases and J 6 bases, leaving 19 bases between the germline ends. There are 16 residues in the CDR3. Here the CDR3 reads CASSRSDSALANEQFF. CDR3 nucleotide sequence: TGTGCCAGCAGCCGATCGGACTCCGCTTTGGCCAATGAGCAGTTCTTC.

The chain carries TRBV2 and TRBJ1-4, with D perhaps TRBD1 (5 bases). The V and J ends lost 4 bases and 10 bases respectively, with 10 bases between them. Germline V CDR1 and CDR2: SNHLY, FYNNEI. CDR3 size: 12 residues. This CDR3 reads CASSGAGGKLFF. The DNA of the CDR3 is TGTGCCAGCAGTGGCGCGGGGGGAAAACTGTTTTTT.

The rearrangement links TRBV10-3 to TRBJ2-7; D is uncertain. CDR1 and CDR2 (germline): ENHRY, SYGVKD. This CDR3 has 12 residues. The V end lost 10 bases, the J end lost 3 bases, and 13 bases lay between the germline ends. The CDR3 reads CAKLPANYEQYF. The CDR3 nucleotides read TGTGCCAAACTTCCAGCTAACTACGAGCAGTACTTC.

This chain uses TRBV27 with TRBJ2-3, with TRBD2 matching over 8 bases. The CDR3 covers 15 residues. Germline lookup yields CDR1 MNHEY and CDR2 SMNVEV (reference sequence). Trimming removed 8 bases from V and 5 bases from J; junction bases left unmatched: 12. The CDR3 DNA is TGTGCCAGCGCCAGGTCGGGGGGGATTATAGATACGCAGTATTTT. Translating it yields CASARSGGIIDTQYF.

The CDR3 region is CAWRGRNSEAFF. The CDR3 nucleotides are TGTGCCTGGAGGGGGCGGAATTCTGAAGCTTTCTTT. The chain carries TRBV30 and TRBJ1-1; a weak D match, TRBD1 (5 bases). This CDR3 region has 12 residues. The germline V and J ends were trimmed by 3 bases and 6 bases, with 11 bases remaining between them. Germline CDR1 reads GTSNPN; CDR2 reads SVGIG (reference sequence).

The chain employs TRBV12-3 or TRBV12-4 and TRBJ2-2; maybe TRBD1 (5 bases). CDR3 length: 13 residues. Trimming shortened V by 5 bases and J by 4 bases, and 8 bases separated the two germline ends. The CDR3: CASSPDSTGELFF. The CDR3 DNA is TGTGCCAGCAGTCCCGACAGCACCGGGGAGCTGTTTTTT.

The rearrangement joins TRBV7-9 to TRBJ1-6, with TRBD1 identical over 8 bases. Germline loops: CDR1 SEHNR, CDR2 FQNEAQ (reference sequence). V trimming: 5 bases; J trimming: 9 bases; junction bases outside the gene matches: 9. The CDR3 length is 15 residues. The CDR3 loop reads CASSPDGQGGSPLHF. The CDR3, as DNA: TGTGCCAGCAGCCCGGACGGACAGGGAGGTTCACCCCTCCACTTT.

The genes are TRBV2 and TRBJ2-7; 13 bases map to TRBD2. The germline V gene has CDR1 SNHLY and CDR2 FYNNEI. V trimming: 6 bases; J trimming: 7 bases; junction bases outside the gene matches: 9. The CDR3 consists of 15 residues. This CDR3 is CASRELAGGPGEQYF. DNA of the CDR3: TGTGCCAGCAGAGAACTAGCGGGAGGGCCTGGTGAGCAGTACTTC. Full variable domain (rest looked up from reference TRBV2 and TRBJ2-7): EPEVTQTPSHQVTQMGQEVILRCVPISNHLYFYWYRQILGQKVEFLVSFYNNEISEKSEIFDDQFSVERPDGSNFTLKIRSTKLEDSAMYFCASRELAGGPGEQYFGPGTRLTVT.

This sequence joins TRBV5-4 and TRBJ2-1, with TRBD2 matching over 12 bases. V lost 0 bases, J lost 0 bases, and 7 bases stayed unmatched. The CDR3 is 19 amino acids. Germline CDR1 SGHNT, CDR2 YYREEE (reference sequence). CDR3 sequence (DNA): TGTGCCAGCAGCTTGGCCCAACTAGCGGGAGGCTACTCCTACAATGAGCAGTTCTTC. This gives the protein CASSLAQLAGGYSYNEQFF.

This chain connects TRBV7-9 to TRBJ1-1, with TRBD1 matching over 11 bases. After removal of 5 bases from V and 7 bases from J, the junction contained 6 bases not matched to a gene. Looked up from germline, CDR1 is SEHNR and CDR2 is FQNEAQ (reference sequence). The CDR3 length is 14 residues. CDR3 residues: CASSGGQGALEAFF. CDR3 nucleotides: TGTGCCAGCAGCGGTGGACAGGGGGCTCTTGAAGCTTTCTTT.

V and J are TRBV19 and TRBJ2-2, with D tentatively TRBD1 or TRBD2 (5 bases each). CDR1 is LNHDA, CDR2 SQIVND, per germline (reference sequence). The CDR3 runs 14 residues. Trimming removed 6 bases at V and 3 bases at J, with 11 bases between. The chain's CDR3 is CASRTGTYTGELFF. The CDR3 nucleotides read TGTGCCAGTAGAACCGGGACGTACACCGGGGAGCTGTTTTTT. The complete variable domain, with remaining parts taken from reference TRBV19 and TRBJ2-2, reads DGGITQSPKYLFRKEGQNVTLSCEQNLNHDAMYWYRQDPGQGLRLIYYSQIVNDFQKGDIAEGYSVSREKKESFPLTVTSAQKNPTAFYLCASRTGTYTGELFFGEGSRLTVL.

V and J are TRBV9 and TRBJ2-2, with TRBD2 matching 7 bases. With V trimmed by 0 bases and J by 4 bases, 9 bases remained unmatched. Per germline, CDR1 SGDLS and CDR2 YYNGEE. CDR3 length equals 17 residues. The CDR3 DNA sequence: TGTGCCAGCAGCGTAGGTCTACTGGGCGGGAGCACCGGGGAGCTGTTTTTT. It is translated as CASSVGLLGGSTGELFF.

This clone appeared a few times. V is TRBV5-1 and J is TRBJ2-7; 11 positions agree with TRBD2. The germline gives CDR1 SGHRS, CDR2 YFSETQ. Trimming removed 5 bases from V and 1 base from J; junction bases left unmatched: 8. There are 16 residues in the CDR3. CDR3 bases: TGCGCCAGCAGTCCCGGGACTAGCGGATTATCCTACGAGCAGTACTTC. It specifies CASSPGTSGLSYEQYF.

J is TRBJ2-5 and V is TRBV6-5, with 10 bases lining up with TRBD1. Germline CDR1 MNHEY, CDR2 SVGAGI. The CDR3 is 15 amino acids. Trimming removed 6 bases from V and 4 bases from J; junction bases left unmatched: 8. DNA of the CDR3: TGTGCCAGCAGCCCCGGGACAGGGGTCTCAGAGACCCAGTACTTC. Amino acids: CASSPGTGVSETQYF.

The V call is TRBV5-1, the J call TRBJ1-2; TRBD1 agrees at 7 bases. Trimming took 1 base from V and 8 from J; bases not matched to a gene: 11. The germline CDR1 and CDR2 sequences are SGHRS and YFSETQ. CDR3 size: 15 residues. The CDR3 coding sequence is TGCGCCAGCAGCTTGACATCCGGGACAGCCTTCGGCTACACCTTC. Encoded protein: CASSLTSGTAFGYTF. The variable domain in full, completed from reference TRBV5-1 and TRBJ1-2, reads KAGVTQTPRYLIKTRGQQVTLSCSPISGHRSVSWYQQTPGQGLQFLFEYFSETQRNKGNFPGRFSGRQFSNSRSEMNVSTLELGDSALYLCASSLTSGTAFGYTFGSGTRLTVV.

The chain recombines TRBV7-4 with TRBJ1-4; 7 positions match TRBD1. The CDR3 sequence is 17 residues long. Germline assignment: CDR1 SGHVT and CDR2 SQSDAQ. With V trimmed by 3 bases and J by 0 bases, 7 bases remained unmatched. CDR3 bases: TGTGCCAGCAGCTTGCCCCGACAGGGCACAACTAATGAAAAACTGTTTTTT. Protein sequence: CASSLPRQGTTNEKLFF.

The chain is built from TRBV2 and TRBJ1-5; D is unresolved. Trimming took off 6 bases at V and 4 bases at J, with 13 bases between the two ends. Germline V gives CDR1 SNHLY, CDR2 FYNNEI. The CDR3 runs to 14 residues. The DNA of the CDR3 is TGTGCCAGCAGCCCTCAGGTGAAAAATCAGCCCCAGCATTTT. Translation: CASSPQVKNQPQHF.

Note on this clone: A junction boundary mismatches the germline segment, possibly from a read error. The rearrangement links TRBV19 to TRBJ2-1; tentative D call: TRBD2 (6 bases). The CDR3 loop spans 16 amino acids. Germline V gene data show CDR1 as LNHDA and CDR2 as SQIVND (reference sequence). Here the CDR3 DNA reads TGTGCCAGTAGCATAGGCGGTAGCGGCTCATACAATGAGCAGTTCTTC. It specifies CASSIGGSGSYNEQFF.

This sequence joins TRBV21-1 and TRBJ1-5; the tabulated D call, TRBD1, remains unverified against the DNA. TRBV21-1 is reported as a pseudogene. The CDR3 runs to 17 residues. The CDR3 protein is CASSKDRAGVGNQPQHF. CDR3 coding DNA: TGTGCCAGCAGCAAAGATCGGGCAGGGGTGGGCAATCAGCCCCAGCATTTT.

This clone was counted between two and nine times. The chain combines TRBV4-1 with TRBJ2-7; D is perhaps TRBD1 or TRBD2 (5 bases each). This CDR3 contains 16 residues. Germline V gene sequence: CDR1 MGHRA, CDR2 YSYEKL. Deletions cut 4 bases from V and 2 bases from J, with 18 bases between. The CDR3 DNA reads as TGCGCCAGCAGCCTAACTGGGGGTCCTACTACCTACGAGCAGTACTTC. Amino acids: CASSLTGGPTTYEQYF.

The chain has TRBV10-2 and TRBJ2-3; D may be TRBD1 (5 bases). CDR1 and CDR2 (germline): WSHSY, SAAADI. V was pared by 3 bases and J by 3 bases, with 7 bases between. This CDR3 is 13 amino acids long. Here the CDR3 reads CASSDQGTDTQYF. The CDR3 DNA follows: TGCGCCAGCAGTGACCAGGGAACAGATACGCAGTATTTT.

This clone was seen more than once but under ten times. J is TRBJ2-7 and V is TRBV7-8; a weak D match, TRBD1 (5 bases). CDR1 is SGHVS and CDR2 is FQNEAQ in the germline V gene. This CDR3 is built from 15 residues. V lost 1 base, J lost 1 base, and 11 bases lay in between. For the CDR3, the DNA is TGTGCCAGCAGCTTAGTAGGTGACAGTTCCTACGAGCAGTACTTC. This translates into CASSLVGDSSYEQYF.

This chain joins TRBV11-2 and TRBJ1-3, with TRBD1 identical over 7 bases. Germline-derived CDR1 and CDR2 are SGHAT and FQNNGV. V dropped 1 base and J dropped 2; count of bases not matched to a gene: 8. CDR3 size: 17 residues. The DNA for the CDR3 is TGTGCCAGCAGCTTAGTAGGCCCCGGGACAGCTGGAAACACCATATATTTT. Its protein is CASSLVGPGTAGNTIYF.

This chain uses TRBV18 with TRBJ2-7; tentatively, D is TRBD1 (5 bases). The CDR3 is 15 residues long. CDR1 is KGHSH, CDR2 LQKENI, per germline. V was trimmed by 3 bases and J by 0 bases, leaving 12 bases between them. The CDR3 region has the DNA TGTGCCAGCTCACCTGGGGCAAGGGGCTCCTACGAGCAGTACTTC. Protein: CASSPGARGSYEQYF.

The chain joins TRBV3-1 (or the pseudogene TRBV3-2) to TRBJ1-3; D is unresolved. Germline CDR1 is LGHDT and CDR2 is YNNKEL (reference sequence). Trimming stripped 4 bases from V and 4 bases from J, with 8 bases between. The CDR3 runs to 13 residues. The CDR3 bases are TGTGCCAGCAGCCCCCGCGGGGGAAACACCATATATTTT. Its translation is CASSPRGGNTIYF.

CDR3 coding DNA: TGTGCCAGCTCACCCCATCCTAGCGGGATAGGCGAGCAGTACTTC. Its translation: CASSPHPSGIGEQYF. V gene TRBV18 combines with J gene TRBJ2-7; TRBD2 aligns across 9 bases. The V gene's germline CDR1 is KGHSH and CDR2 LQKENI. The CDR3 has 15 amino acids. V shed 3 bases, J shed 6 bases, and the junction held 9 bases outside the gene matches. Full variable domain (remainder filled in from reference TRBV18 and TRBJ2-7): NAGVMQNPRHLVRRRGQEARLRCSPMKGHSHVYWYRQLPEEGLKFMVYLQKENIIDESGMPKERFSAEFPKEGPSILRIQQVVRGDSAAYFCASSPHPSGIGEQYFGPGTRLTVT.

CDR3 amino acids: CASSPEGTGGPTYEQYF. CDR3 bases: TGCGCCAGCAGCCCGGAAGGGACAGGGGGCCCAACCTACGAGCAGTACTTC. This chain links TRBV5-1 with TRBJ2-7; TRBD1 matches at 12 bases. CDR3 size: 17 residues. The germline gives CDR1 SGHRS, CDR2 YFSETQ. With V trimmed by 4 bases and J by 2 bases, 10 bases remained unmatched.